This T cell receptor (beta chain) was sequenced for a study of cytomegalovirus exposure and HLA in healthy donors. Study context: Earlier work reported approximately 110 million unique TCR beta sequences from roughly 180 million T cells. Early on, a data release was issued that held roughly 80 million unique TCRs from HLA-typed donors.

The CDR3 covers 11 residues. The germline gives CDR1 KGHSH, CDR2 LQKENI. V dropped 2 bases and J dropped 14 bases, with 10 bases sitting between them. Comment on this clone: The target antigen is unknown.

PCR primers comprised 60 Vbeta and 13 Jbeta primers. The assay was immunoSEQ multiplex PCR, and TCRdb's table has in-frame clones only and misses some. This sample's table has tens of thousands of clones. Study-wide results and limits: Earlier analysis found most TCR beta V segments productive about 87% or about 30% of the time.

The V call is TRBV18, the J call TRBJ2-1; D not resolved. This sequence was found in a female donor in good health and CMV-seropositive. Material for sequencing was PBMCs. As DNA, the CDR3 is TGTGCCAGCTCACCAGGCGGTCCGGAGTTCTTC. Protein product: CASSPGGPEFF.